Sequencing of this T cell receptor beta chain was carried out in a study of post-analysis software for immune sequencing data. Study-level points and caveats: Five TRBV segments, including TRBV5-6, TRBV5-1 and TRBV20-1, were more frequent in patients than controls. Patients with multiple sclerosis recorded significantly lower normalized Chao1 diversity than controls, the study found. Batch-mates among the samples co-clustered strongly by F measure.

The TCR beta cDNA libraries carried unique molecular identifiers. One entry per CDR3 protein results from TCRdb running MiXCR on the PCR reads. The sample gives 600,000 to 700,000 distinct CDR3 sequences, approximately 59% of which show up once; about 10% is in the top ten. The trim removed 4 bases at V and 5 bases at J, leaving 6 bases unmatched. The CDR3 totals 14 residues. This clonotype showed up just a few times. Its antigen is still unknown. The chain uses TRBV12-3 or TRBV12-4 and TRBJ2-7, with 9 nucleotides matching TRBD1. The receptor was isolated from a girl aged 2-10 years with multiple sclerosis. Sequenced input: blood. Here the CDR3 reads CASSWDRVKDEQYF. The CDR3 bases are TGTGCCAGCAGTTGGGACAGGGTGAAGGACGAGCAGTACTTC.